Sequencing of this T cell receptor (beta chain) was carried out in a study of early T cells in non-severe SARS-CoV-2 infection. Study conclusions and caveats: Comparison of clonotypes with VDJdb favored anti-spike CD8 responses while missing private and CD4 specificities.

This clonotype has just a few counts. Its cognate antigen is unknown. TCRdb redid the calling of the 5' RACE reads with MiXCR, one entry per CDR3 protein. Here the sample spans 40,000 to 55,000 distinct CDR3 sequences, about 13% being singletons. Germline values: CDR1 SQVTM, CDR2 ANQGSEA. The CDR3 consists of 14 residues. The germline V and J ends were trimmed by 7 bases and 0 bases, with 13 bases remaining between them. This chain links TRBV29-1 with TRBJ1-3; tentatively, D is TRBD1 (5 bases). Material for sequencing was whole blood. This clonotype was obtained from an adult who was a healthcare worker with PCR-confirmed SARS-CoV-2 infection or an uninfected control (not recorded which). DNA for the CDR3: TGCAGCGGCGGGGACTCCCACTCTGGAAACACCATATATTTT. Protein: CSGGDSHSGNTIYF. The complete variable domain, with remaining parts taken from reference TRBV29-1 and TRBJ1-3, reads SAVISQKPSRDICQRGTSLTIQCQVDSQVTMMFWYRQQPGQSLTLIATANQGSEATYESGFVIDKFPISRPNLTFSTLTVSNMSPEDSSIYLCSGGDSHSGNTIYFGEGSWLTVV.